This entry concerns a single TCR beta chain. Its antigen is currently not known. Within one base of it there is no much larger clone, and no base qualities were kept. The donors were roughly 40 Caucasian individuals from Russia, aged roughly 6 to 100 years, who were systemically healthy. Each donor gave ten milliliters of peripheral blood, drawn into EDTA-treated Vacutainer tubes. Ficoll-Paque density-gradient centrifugation was used to isolate PBMCs, with at least 7 million per sample. Trizol reagent was used to extract total RNA from PBMCs, with at least 5.5 micrograms per sample. For every donor, an aliquot of PBMCs went through flow cytometry to measure the percentages of naive CD45RAhigh/CD27high T cells. This record comes from a study of blood T cells in healthy people across ages (dated by TCRdb to about 2015). Context from the whole study: Template switching captured roughly one uniquely barcoded TCR beta cDNA molecule per two T cells in model experiments. To track age-related changes in TCR beta repertoire diversity, the study relied on deep sequencing normalized with unique cDNA molecular identifiers. To avoid experimental bias, donors of different ages were spread randomly across the sequencing lanes. The study analyzed two additional independent replicas of 1 million unique cDNA reads from the same blood draw for two donors, one aged 18 to 29 and one aged 80 or older. Four age groups were formed from the donors: young (average approximately 15 years), middle-aged (just under 40), aged (around 62) and long-lived (around 80). General findings and caveats noted by the study authors: Compared with the aged group, the long-lived group had more naive CD4+ T cells, fewer expanded clones and increased TCR diversity, a pattern suggesting age selection. There was a strong correlation between observed TCR beta diversity and the percentage of naive T cells measured by flow cytometry. Observed TCR beta diversity per million T cells fell roughly linearly with age, and a significant reduction was already apparent by age about 43. Total diversity estimates from one million sequenced T cells were considered lower bounds and underestimates. The CMV infection status of donors was not known, potentially confounding age-related changes in expanded clonotypes. Bulk unsorted PBMC profiling prevented conclusive comparison of naive and antigen-experienced compartments.

Looking up the germline V gene yields CDR1 MDHEN and CDR2 SYDVKM. From the cysteine through the phenylalanine, the CDR3 covers 15 amino acids. Only the CDR3 portion is preserved as DNA: 45 bases, with reading frame beginning at the first base. V is pared back by 7 bases and J by 11 bases, with 25 bases lying between the germline termini. The library was made by 5' RACE. Sequencing took place on an Illumina HiSeq 2500. A second roughly 7 to 11 cycle PCR used a sample-barcoded 5' primer and a J-beta primer mix. Each TCR beta cDNA molecule received a unique molecular identifier from a template-switch 5' adaptor carrying 12 random nucleotides. Each sample yielded at least 2.5 million CDR3-containing paired-end reads. First-strand cDNA synthesis was performed from all RNA using the Mint cDNA synthesis kit, with priming by a TRBC-specific oligonucleotide. After uracil-DNA glycosylase treatment, a first 18-cycle PCR used universal primers M1SS and BC2_uni_R on all cDNA. The original pipeline was this. Normalization of each sample was performed by random selection of 1 million high-quality reads, each carrying a distinct molecular identifier. Instead of being binned into consensus sequences, reads that shared molecular identifiers were thrown out. CDR3 identification, clonotype clustering and error correction used MiTCR with a Q25 quality threshold and the strictest error-elimination algorithm. A nonparametric unseen species model with Euler transformation was used to estimate lower-bound total TCR beta diversity. TCRdb passed the public sequencing reads through fastp at Q25 and MiXCR, retaining productive beta sequences. Each entry is one CDR3 protein sequence, shown with its most common DNA and genes. These V and J calls are TCRdb output, not the study's own analysis. In this sample the table shows approximately 1.5 million distinct CDR3 sequences, about 42% of which occur a single time. The ten largest make up about 4.1% of the sample.

Recombination connected TRBV28 to TRBJ2-3; the D gene cannot be named for sure. The sample comprised blood. The clonotype comes from a woman aged 18-30 years in good health. The CDR3 sequence is CASTNPPEGQIMQYF. The nucleotides are TGTGCCAGCACCAATCCTCCGGAAGGCCAGATAATGCAGTATTTT.